The T cell receptor (beta chain) under discussion was sequenced for a study of shared clonotypes between healthy human individuals (TCRdb year 2020). About the investigation overall: The cohort included three men and a couple of women between 18 and 49 years of age. The study deeply sequenced blood TCR repertoires of about 5 healthy adults to estimate repertoire size and the extent of clonotype sharing between individuals. For each donor, CD4 naive and CD4 memory were each run on three plates, CD8 naive on two plates, and CD8 memory on one plate. To increase sequencing depth and limit assay-specific biases, different laboratories used diverse techniques to prepare libraries and sequence TCR repertoires. Leukapheresis yielded between about 0.94 and 8.9 billion PBMCs per donor.

V is clipped by 2 bases and J by 0 bases, and the sequence between their germline boundaries is 17 bases long. The CDR3 covers 18 residues, taking in both the cysteine and the phenylalanine. Here the CDR3 DNA is all that survives: 54 bases in frame from base 1. CDR1 and CDR2, per the germline V gene (reference sequence), are LNHDA and SQIVND. Points the paper makes about the study in general: Compared with non-shared clonotypes, clonotypes shared by all four sorted-subset donors had higher generation probabilities. Naive subsets generally had larger estimated clonotype richness than memory subsets did. Even with the large sequencing depth, rarefaction of the sorted-subset datasets indicated that sequencing was incomplete. Pairwise subsampling indicated that sequencing depth was expected to affect the degree of clonotype sharing among donors. The genetic and exposure-history diversity represented was limited by the small number of donors. Only blood was sampled, and tissue TCR repertoires likely differ from those in blood. Across several donors, around 5% of naive CD4, 3.5% of naive CD8, around 2.1% of memory CD4, and over 0.35% of memory CD8 clonotypes were shared.

Using the deep immunoSEQ assay, multiplex PCR amplified TCR CDR3 regions from genomic DNA. Genomic DNA extracted from each cell subset was distributed evenly over all wells of several immunoSEQ 96-well plates, and each plate served as one replicate. For sorted subsets, each replicate PCR was loaded with roughly 0.2 ug genomic DNA, equivalent to 30,000 or so T cell genomes. Purified libraries were measured with a Qubit 3.0 fluorometer, size-checked on a Bioanalyzer 2100, and measured again with the KAPA Library Quantification kit. Every immunoSEQ 96-well plate was sequenced on a separate single-read 150-cycle Illumina NextSeq 550 flow cell. As for the authors' bioinformatics: Because only junctional sequences without quality scores were contained in the immunoSEQ output, filtering matching that applied to full-length reads could not be performed. Sequences were annotated with PyIR, a Python wrapper for IgBLAST v1.9, and V/J genes and CDR3 were assigned using IMGT germline references. Reads were removed for weak V/J assignments (E-value above 1e-6), missing CDR3, stop codons, out-of-frame junctions, or ambiguous translated residues. V3J clonotypes were defined by identical inferred V gene, J gene, and CDR3 amino acid sequence. The percentage overlap between two repertoires was calculated by dividing the number of shared unique clonotypes by the size of the smaller repertoire. Richness of each repertoire was evaluated using RTK rarefaction, the Chao1 estimator, and Recon v2.1 estimates of unobserved clonotypes. For all TCRbeta clonotypes obtained by the gDNA method from a few donors, generation probabilities were computed with OLGA. TCRdb mirrors the immuneACCESS table, restricted to in-frame sequences. Some clones are absent from its copies; in checked studies, under half trace to an unresolved V gene, and the reason for the others is unknown. Clone size and V and J calls were adopted from that table, with D and trimming inferred from the DNA. The sample table records more than 400,000 clones; about 96% of these occur just once. Of the sample, around 0.067% falls within the top ten clones.

Donors were healthy HIV-negative adults with no recently reported acute infections or vaccinations. Every donor was a Caucasian adult living in Nashville, Tennessee, USA. CD4+ T cells were enriched through magnetic negative selection, after which naive cells were positively selected on CD45RA and the remaining negative fraction served as the memory subset. After blood collection by leukapheresis, PBMCs were isolated using Ficoll-Histopaque density gradient centrifugation and then cryopreserved in the vapor phase of liquid nitrogen. Analytical flow cytometry was used to check the purity and quantity of each magnetically sorted T cell population. Each sorted fraction had its genomic DNA isolated and then quantified by UV absorbance on a Nanodrop 2000c. Notes on this clone: Its antigen target is currently unknown. No clone much larger than this one lies a single base away; base qualities are absent.

Sequencing input: naive CD4+ T cells sorted from blood. The cell subset or site label of this sample denotes: CD45RA+ positively selected. This sequence uses TRBV19 and TRBJ2-1, with no reliable assignment of the D segment. The clonotype comes from a woman aged 30 to 39 in good health. The CDR3: CASSIMEQSSSSYNEQFF. The nucleotide sequence is TGTGCCAGTAGTATAATGGAGCAAAGCAGCAGCTCCTACAATGAGCAGTTCTTC. Joined to the reference TRBV19 and TRBJ2-1 proteins, this CDR3 gives the full variable domain: DGGITQSPKYLFRKEGQNVTLSCEQNLNHDAMYWYRQDPGQGLRLIYYSQIVNDFQKGDIAEGYSVSREKKESFPLTVTSAQKNPTAFYLCASSIMEQSSSSYNEQFFGPGTRLTVL.